Shown below are 4 T cell receptor beta chains from a single sample sequenced in a study of blood T cell repertoires in COVID-19. The data were produced by immunoSEQ multiplex PCR, yet TCRdb's version contains in-frame clones alone and is incomplete. The sample has 100,000 to 150,000 clones, approximately 85% seen once; the top ten hold roughly 5.4%. The sample was peripheral blood. The receptors come from a human donor in a cohort sampled during active COVID-19.

The rearrangement joins TRBV4-1 to TRBJ1-1, with TRBD1 identical over 7 bases. V shed 4 bases and J 5 bases; nucleotides not matched to a gene: 16. This CDR3 is 17 amino acids long. Germline loops: CDR1 MGHRA, CDR2 YSYEKL. The CDR3 DNA reads TGCGCCAGCAGCCCGGACACACATAACAGGGGAGTGACTGAAGCTTTCTTT. This encodes CASSPDTHNRGVTEAFF.

The CDR3, as DNA: TGCGCCAGCAGTCGGGGTCCAGCGGGTTACAATGAGCAGTTCTTC. Translating it yields CASSRGPAGYNEQFF. The rearrangement joins TRBV5-1 to TRBJ2-1; weak D call: TRBD2 (6 bases). V was trimmed by 5 bases and J by 4 bases, leaving 16 bases between them. Germline V gene sequence: CDR1 SGHRS, CDR2 YFSETQ. This CDR3 is 15 amino acids long.

The V and J genes are TRBV3-1 (or the pseudogene TRBV3-2) and TRBJ2-3, with 7 positions matching TRBD1. CDR1 and CDR2 from the germline V gene are LGHDT and YNNKEL (reference sequence). After removal of 4 bases from V and 5 bases from J, the junction contained 6 bases not matched to a gene. This CDR3 has 14 residues. This CDR3 is CASSLRGQKDTQYF. The CDR3 DNA follows: TGTGCCAGCAGCCTAAGGGGGCAGAAAGATACGCAGTATTTT.

Concerning this clone itself: At the DNA level, this CDR3 is encoded by other sequences in the same sample as well. This chain connects TRBV18 to TRBJ2-3; TRBD2 might be the D (6 bases). The length of the CDR3 is 15 residues. V lost 3 bases and J lost 3, with 13 bases in between. Germline V gives CDR1 KGHSH, CDR2 LQKENI. The CDR3 spells CASSPRLVGTDTQYF. Here the CDR3 DNA reads TGTGCCAGCTCACCCAGACTAGTGGGTACAGATACGCAGTATTTT.